A selection of T cell receptor beta chains follows, all from one sample in a study of beta chain features in type 1 diabetes. Generated by immunoSEQ multiplex PCR, the TCRdb table keeps only in-frame clones and is missing some. This table holds 970,000 or so clones, roughly 15% found once. The source material was naive CD4+ T cells from blood. All receptors come from a woman aged 18 to 35 in good health. The CDR3 runs from the conserved cysteine through the conserved F or W. The D gene is left open where the match is weak. Clone size appears in some rows only: once, few, many, or a class for an expanded clone.

D: -
size: -
J: TRBJ1-5
V: TRBV4-3
DNA: TGCGCCAGCAGCCCCCGGGACAACTATCAGCCCCAGCATTTT
CDR3: CASSPRDNYQPQHF

D: -
size: -
J: TRBJ1-5
V: TRBV13
DNA: TGTGCCAGCAGCTTTGGGGGGCCGGGCAATCAGCCCCAGCATTTT
CDR3: CASSFGGPGNQPQHF

D: TRBD2
size: -
J: TRBJ2-7
V: TRBV6-1
DNA: TGTGCCAGCAGTGAAGCGACTGGCGGGAGAGCCTACGAGCAGTACTTC
CDR3: CASSEATGGRAYEQYF

D: -
size: few
J: TRBJ2-2
V: TRBV6-6
DNA: TGTGCCAGCAGTTATCTCCGGAACACCGGGGAGCTGTTTTTT
CDR3: CASSYLRNTGELFF

D: TRBD2
size: -
J: TRBJ2-1
V: TRBV4-2
DNA: TGTGCCAGCAGCCCCCAACTAGCGGGAGTCGTACATGAGCAGTTCTTC
CDR3: CASSPQLAGVVHEQFF

D: -
size: few
J: TRBJ2-7
V: TRBV29-1
DNA: TGCACTGCACAGGTCGGTTACGAGCAGTACTTC
CDR3: CTAQVGYEQYF

D: TRBD2
size: -
J: TRBJ2-1
V: TRBV7-9
DNA: TGTGCCAGCAGCTTAGGGCTAGCGGGAGCTCTTGGCAATGAGCAGTTCTTC
CDR3: CASSLGLAGALGNEQFF

D: -
size: -
J: TRBJ2-7
V: TRBV6-5
DNA: TGTGCCAGCAGTTATGATATCTGGGCCACCTCCTACGAGCAGTACTTC
CDR3: CASSYDIWATSYEQYF

D: TRBD1
size: few
J: TRBJ1-2
V: TRBV29-1
DNA: TGCCTCACTTCGGGACAGGGGCTGGAGGCTAACTATGGCTACACCTTC
CDR3: CLTSGQGLEANYGYTF

D: TRBD2
size: -
J: TRBJ2-3
V: TRBV5-4
DNA: TGTGCCAGCAGCTTGAAGCGGGAGGACCTTCGAAATACGCAGTATTTT
CDR3: CASSLKREDLRNTQYF

D: -
size: few
J: TRBJ2-1
V: TRBV7-8
DNA: TGTGCCAGCAGCTTAGGAGAGCAGTTCTTC
CDR3: CASSLGEQFF

D: -
size: -
J: TRBJ2-2
V: TRBV19
DNA: TGTGCCACGTCAACAGGGCCGAACACCGGGGAGCTGTTTTTT
CDR3: CATSTGPNTGELFF

D: TRBD1
size: -
J: TRBJ1-2
V: TRBV9
DNA: TGTGCCAGCAGCGTAGGGACAGGGGGGAGTGCTAACTATGGCTACACCTTC
CDR3: CASSVGTGGSANYGYTF

D: -
size: few
J: TRBJ1-1
V: TRBV5-1
DNA: TGCGCCAGCAGCTTGCCCTACTCCCAGAACACTGAAGCTTTCTTT
CDR3: CASSLPYSQNTEAFF

D: -
size: few
J: TRBJ2-7
V: TRBV6-5
DNA: TGTGCCGGGGTTAGCGGCTACGAGCAGTACTTC
CDR3: CAGVSGYEQYF

D: -
size: -
J: TRBJ2-3
V: TRBV6-6
DNA: TGTGCCAGCAGTTACTCGAATGTTGGGATAGATACGCAGTATTTT
CDR3: CASSYSNVGIDTQYF

D: -
size: few
J: TRBJ2-7
V: TRBV10-3
DNA: TGTGCCATCAGTGATTTCCAGGAGTTTACCTACGAGCAGTACTTC
CDR3: CAISDFQEFTYEQYF

D: -
size: few
J: TRBJ2-3
V: TRBV14
DNA: TGTGCCAGCAGCCACGATTCTTCATCACGGTTCACAGATACGCAGTATTTT
CDR3: CASSHDSSSRFTDTQYF

D: -
size: -
J: TRBJ1-2
V: TRBV23-1
DNA: TGCGCCAGCAGTCATAGACAGGACGGGAGGTATGGCTACACCTTC
CDR3: CASSHRQDGRYGYTF

D: -
size: -
J: TRBJ1-2
V: TRBV6-6
DNA: TGTGCCAGCACTTCACCTAACGGGGACGGTAATGAAGGCTACACCTTC
CDR3: CASTSPNGDGNEGYTF

D: -
size: -
J: TRBJ2-1
V: TRBV7-3
DNA: TGTGCCAGCAGCTTCCCGAGTGGTGAGCAGTTCTTC
CDR3: CASSFPSGEQFF

D: TRBD2
size: few
J: TRBJ2-2
V: TRBV4-2
DNA: TGTGCCAGCAGCCCCCCCGGACTAGCGGGGGGCCGGAACACCGGGGAGCTGTTTTTT
CDR3: CASSPPGLAGGRNTGELFF

D: -
size: -
J: TRBJ1-2
V: TRBV2
DNA: TGTGCCAGCAGACGTAGACAGGCCATAGAGGACTATGGCTACACCTTC
CDR3: CASRRRQAIEDYGYTF

D: TRBD2
size: -
J: TRBJ2-7
V: TRBV9
DNA: TGTGCCAGCGGGAGACTAGCGGGAGGACCCTTCGAGCAGTACTTC
CDR3: CASGRLAGGPFEQYF

D: -
size: few
J: TRBJ1-5
V: TRBV28
DNA: TGTGCCAGCAGACAGGGCCTAAGCCAGCCCCAGCATTTT
CDR3: CASRQGLSQPQHF

D: -
size: -
J: TRBJ2-1
V: TRBV19
DNA: TGTGCCAGTAGTTTTAACACCCGGGAGTATATCGACAATGAGCAGTTCTTC
CDR3: CASSFNTREYIDNEQFF

D: -
size: -
J: TRBJ2-1
V: TRBV28
DNA: TGTGCCAGCAGGGGCCAGGTCACCAATGAGCAGTTCTTC
CDR3: CASRGQVTNEQFF

D: -
size: -
J: TRBJ2-2
V: TRBV18
DNA: TGTGCCAGCTCACCAGACGGATCGAACACCGGGGAGCTGTTTTTT
CDR3: CASSPDGSNTGELFF

D: TRBD2
size: few
J: TRBJ2-5
V: TRBV9
DNA: TGTGCCAGCAGCGTAGCACTAGCGGGAGTAGGAGAGACCCAGTACTTC
CDR3: CASSVALAGVGETQYF

D: -
size: once
J: TRBJ1-1
V: TRBV2
DNA: TGTGCCAGCAGGGACCACCCGTGGGCGAACACTGAAGCTTTCTTT
CDR3: CASRDHPWANTEAFF

D: -
size: few
J: TRBJ2-5
V: TRBV7-2
DNA: TGTGCCAGCAGTCGGCGAGAGACCCAGTACTTC
CDR3: CASSRRETQYF

D: -
size: few
J: TRBJ2-3
V: TRBV2
DNA: TGTGCCAGCAGTGAGGGAGGGTCCAGGGGGACGCAGTATTTT
CDR3: CASSEGGSRGTQYF

D: TRBD1
size: -
J: TRBJ1-2
V: TRBV6-1
DNA: TGTGCCAGCAGTGGATTTCCGGGACAGGTTTCCTATGGCTACACCTTC
CDR3: CASSGFPGQVSYGYTF

D: -
size: -
J: TRBJ2-1
V: TRBV2
DNA: TGTGCCAGCAGTGAGGGCGGGAACTCCTACAATGAGCAGTTCTTC
CDR3: CASSEGGNSYNEQFF

D: -
size: -
J: TRBJ2-1
V: TRBV19
DNA: TGTGCCAGTAGTATCGGCAGGGGACATGAGCAGTTCTTC
CDR3: CASSIGRGHEQFF

D: -
size: -
J: TRBJ1-3
V: TRBV15
DNA: TGTGCCACCACTCTTTGGACGGGAACACCTTCTGGAAACACCATATATTTT
CDR3: CATTLWTGTPSGNTIYF

D: -
size: few
J: TRBJ2-1
V: TRBV10-3
DNA: TGTGCCATCAGACCCGGGAGTAGGTCCTACAATGAGCAGTTCTTC
CDR3: CAIRPGSRSYNEQFF

D: -
size: few
J: TRBJ1-3
V: TRBV7-9
DNA: TGTGCCAGCAGCTTAGCTCGGGGCGCTGGAAACACCATATATTTT
CDR3: CASSLARGAGNTIYF

D: -
size: -
J: TRBJ2-3
V: TRBV7-9
DNA: TGTGCCAGCAGCTTAGTCGGGGGCACAGATACGCAGTATTTT
CDR3: CASSLVGGTDTQYF

D: -
size: -
J: TRBJ2-7
V: TRBV10-3
DNA: TGTGCCATCAGTGAGGGGAAAACCTACGAGCAGTACTTC
CDR3: CAISEGKTYEQYF

D: -
size: -
J: TRBJ2-1
V: TRBV5-1
DNA: TGCGCCACATCCTGGGGGGCAGGGAACGGTGAGCAGTTCTTC
CDR3: CATSWGAGNGEQFF

D: -
size: -
J: TRBJ1-2
V: TRBV28
DNA: TGTGCCAGCAGTCCGGGGGGTCTCCACTATGGCTACACCTTC
CDR3: CASSPGGLHYGYTF

D: -
size: few
J: TRBJ2-3
V: TRBV6-1
DNA: TGTGCCAGCAGTGAATACGATACGCAGTATTTT
CDR3: CASSEYDTQYF